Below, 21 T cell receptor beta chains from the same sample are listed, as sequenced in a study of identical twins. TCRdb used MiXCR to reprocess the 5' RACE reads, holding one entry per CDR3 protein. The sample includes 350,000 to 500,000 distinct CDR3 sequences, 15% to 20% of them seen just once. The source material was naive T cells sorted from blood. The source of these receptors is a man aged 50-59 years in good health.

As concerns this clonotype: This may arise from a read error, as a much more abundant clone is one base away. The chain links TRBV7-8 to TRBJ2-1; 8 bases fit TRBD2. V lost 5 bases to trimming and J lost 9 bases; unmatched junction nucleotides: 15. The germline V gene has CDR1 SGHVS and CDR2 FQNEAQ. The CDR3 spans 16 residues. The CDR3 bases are TGTGCCAGCAGCCCGGCCCTCCGGGAGGGCCCCAGTGAGCAGTTCTTC. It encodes CASSPALREGPSEQFF.

Written as DNA, the CDR3 is TGTGCCAGCAGTTACTCGAAATCCCACGAGCAGTACTTC. Translated, it gives CASSYSKSHEQYF. The chain has TRBV6-5 and TRBJ2-7, with D uncertain. V was cut by 0 bases and J by 5 bases, with 8 bases left in between. The V gene's germline CDR1 is MNHEY and CDR2 SVGAGI. This CDR3 comprises 13 residues.

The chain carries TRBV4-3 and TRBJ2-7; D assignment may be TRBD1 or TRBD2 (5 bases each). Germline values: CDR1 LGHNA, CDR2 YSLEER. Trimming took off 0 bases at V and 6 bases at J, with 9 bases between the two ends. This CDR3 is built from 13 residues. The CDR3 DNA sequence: TGCGCCAGCAGCCAAGATGAGGGGTCCGAGCAGTACTTC. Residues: CASSQDEGSEQYF.

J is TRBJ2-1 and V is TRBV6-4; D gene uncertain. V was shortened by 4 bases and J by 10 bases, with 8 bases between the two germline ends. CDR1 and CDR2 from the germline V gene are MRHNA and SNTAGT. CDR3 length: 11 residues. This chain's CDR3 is CASSAGGEQFF. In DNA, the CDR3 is TGTGCCAGCAGTGCGGGCGGCGAGCAGTTCTTC.

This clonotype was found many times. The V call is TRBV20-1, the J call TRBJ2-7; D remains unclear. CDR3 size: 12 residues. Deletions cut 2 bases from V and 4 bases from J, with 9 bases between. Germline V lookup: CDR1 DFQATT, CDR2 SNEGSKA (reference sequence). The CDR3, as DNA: TGCAGTGCTAGAACGGACCGGTACGAGCAGTACTTC. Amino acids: CSARTDRYEQYF.

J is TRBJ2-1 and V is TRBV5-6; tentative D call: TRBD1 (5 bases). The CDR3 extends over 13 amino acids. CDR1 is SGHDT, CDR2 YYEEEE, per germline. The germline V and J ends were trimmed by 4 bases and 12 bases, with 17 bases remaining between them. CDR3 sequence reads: CASSPWGWQRQFF. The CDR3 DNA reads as TGTGCCAGCAGCCCTTGGGGCTGGCAGCGGCAGTTCTTC. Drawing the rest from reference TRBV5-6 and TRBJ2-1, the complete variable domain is DAGVTQSPTHLIKTRGQQVTLRCSPKSGHDTVSWYQQALGQGPQFIFQYYEEEERQRGNFPDRFSGHQFPNYSSELNVNALLLGDSALYLCASSPWGWQRQFFGPGTRLTVL.

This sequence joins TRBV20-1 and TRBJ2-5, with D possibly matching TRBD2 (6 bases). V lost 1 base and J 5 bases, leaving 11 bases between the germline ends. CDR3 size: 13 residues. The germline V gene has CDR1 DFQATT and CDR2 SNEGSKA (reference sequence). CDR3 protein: CSARGGGVETQYF. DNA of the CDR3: TGCAGTGCTAGAGGAGGCGGGGTGGAGACCCAGTACTTC.

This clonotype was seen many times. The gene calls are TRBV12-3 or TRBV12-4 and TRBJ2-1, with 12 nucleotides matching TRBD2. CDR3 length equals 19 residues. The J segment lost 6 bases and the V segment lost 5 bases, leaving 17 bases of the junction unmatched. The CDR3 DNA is TGTGCCAGCAGTCCGCGTGGGGTCCCTAGCGGGAGGGCCCCCAATGAGCAGTTCTTC. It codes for CASSPRGVPSGRAPNEQFF.

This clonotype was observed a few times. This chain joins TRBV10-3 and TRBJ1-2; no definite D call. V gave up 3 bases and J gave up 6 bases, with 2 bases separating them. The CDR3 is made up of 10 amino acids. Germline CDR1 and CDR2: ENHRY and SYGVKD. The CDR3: CAISDNGYTF. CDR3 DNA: TGTGCCATCAGTGATAATGGCTACACCTTC.

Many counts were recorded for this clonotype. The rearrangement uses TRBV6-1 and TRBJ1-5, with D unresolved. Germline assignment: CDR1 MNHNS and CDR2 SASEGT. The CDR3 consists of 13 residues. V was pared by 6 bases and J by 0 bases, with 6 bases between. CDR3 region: CASRVYSNQPQHF. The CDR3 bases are TGTGCCAGCAGAGTGTATAGCAATCAGCCCCAGCATTTT.

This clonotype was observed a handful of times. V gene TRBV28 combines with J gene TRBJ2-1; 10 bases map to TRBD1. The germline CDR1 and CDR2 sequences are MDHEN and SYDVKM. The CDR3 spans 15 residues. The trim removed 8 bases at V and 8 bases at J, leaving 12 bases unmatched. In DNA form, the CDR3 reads TGTGCCAGCCTCCGGCCGGGACAGGGGTCTGATGAGCAGTTCTTC. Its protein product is CASLRPGQGSDEQFF.

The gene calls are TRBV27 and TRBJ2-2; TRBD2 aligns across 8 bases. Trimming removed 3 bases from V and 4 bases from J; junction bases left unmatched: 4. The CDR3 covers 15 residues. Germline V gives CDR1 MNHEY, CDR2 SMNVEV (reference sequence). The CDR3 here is CASSFGGAGTGELFF. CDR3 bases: TGTGCCAGCAGTTTCGGGGGGGCTGGCACCGGGGAGCTGTTTTTT.

In DNA form, the CDR3 reads TGTGCCAGCAGTTATCTCCTAGCGGGAGGTCTCGCTGAGCAGTTCTTC. Encoded protein: CASSYLLAGGLAEQFF. The chain has TRBV6-5 and TRBJ2-1; TRBD2 agrees at 11 bases. CDR1 is MNHEY, CDR2 SVGAGI, per germline. After removal of 3 bases from V and 9 bases from J, the junction contained 10 bases not matched to a gene. The CDR3 spans 16 residues.

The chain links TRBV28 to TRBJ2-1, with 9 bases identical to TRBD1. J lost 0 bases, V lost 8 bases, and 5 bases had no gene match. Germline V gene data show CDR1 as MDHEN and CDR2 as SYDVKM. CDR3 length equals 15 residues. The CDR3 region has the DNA TGTGCCAGCTTGGGGACAGGGACCTCCTACAATGAGCAGTTCTTC. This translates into CASLGTGTSYNEQFF.

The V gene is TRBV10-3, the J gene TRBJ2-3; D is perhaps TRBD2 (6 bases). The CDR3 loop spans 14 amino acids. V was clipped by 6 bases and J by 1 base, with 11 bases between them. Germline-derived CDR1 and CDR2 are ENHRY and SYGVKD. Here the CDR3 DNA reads TGTGCCATCAGAGAGCGGGCGGGCACAGATACGCAGTATTTT. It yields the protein CAIRERAGTDTQYF.

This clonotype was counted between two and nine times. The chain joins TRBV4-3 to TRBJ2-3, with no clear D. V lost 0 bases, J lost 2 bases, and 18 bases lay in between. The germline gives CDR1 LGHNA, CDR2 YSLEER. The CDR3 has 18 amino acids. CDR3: CASSQDRGLLRTTDTQYF. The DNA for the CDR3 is TGCGCCAGCAGCCAAGATAGAGGCCTTCTTCGGACCACAGATACGCAGTATTTT.

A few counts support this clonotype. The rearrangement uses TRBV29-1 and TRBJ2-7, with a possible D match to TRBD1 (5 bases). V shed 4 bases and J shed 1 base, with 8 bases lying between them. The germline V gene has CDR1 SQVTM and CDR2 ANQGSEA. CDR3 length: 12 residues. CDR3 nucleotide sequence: TGCAGCGTTGTCGGACAATCCTACGAGCAGTACTTC. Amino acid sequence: CSVVGQSYEQYF.

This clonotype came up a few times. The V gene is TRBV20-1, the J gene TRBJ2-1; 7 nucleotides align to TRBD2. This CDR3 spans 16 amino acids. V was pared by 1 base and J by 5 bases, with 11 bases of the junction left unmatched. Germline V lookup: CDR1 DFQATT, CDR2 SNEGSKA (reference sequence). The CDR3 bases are TGCAGTGCTAGAGTGGAGACGGGACTACTCAACAATGAGCAGTTCTTC. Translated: CSARVETGLLNNEQFF.

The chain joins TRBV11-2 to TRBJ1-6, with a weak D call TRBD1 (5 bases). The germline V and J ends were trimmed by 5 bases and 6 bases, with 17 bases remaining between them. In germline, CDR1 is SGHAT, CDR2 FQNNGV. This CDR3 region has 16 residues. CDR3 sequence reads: CASSASTVQGNSPLHF. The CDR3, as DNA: TGTGCCAGCAGCGCCAGCACGGTCCAGGGTAATTCACCCCTCCACTTT.

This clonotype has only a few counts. Written as DNA, the CDR3 is TGCAGCGTTCTGGAGCTGCGGGAAGAGACCCAGTACTTC. Residues: CSVLELREETQYF. The gene calls are TRBV29-1 and TRBJ2-5; weak D call: TRBD2 (5 bases). CDR1 is SQVTM, CDR2 ANQGSEA, per germline. This CDR3 is built from 13 residues. V was cut by 5 bases and J by 3 bases, with 13 bases left in between.

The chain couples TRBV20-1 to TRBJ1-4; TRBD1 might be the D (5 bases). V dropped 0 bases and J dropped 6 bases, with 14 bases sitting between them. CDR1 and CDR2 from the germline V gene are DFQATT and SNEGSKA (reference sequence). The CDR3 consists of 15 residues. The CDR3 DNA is TGCAGTGCTAGAGATATTCCCGCGACAGATGAAAAACTGTTTTTT. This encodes CSARDIPATDEKLFF.